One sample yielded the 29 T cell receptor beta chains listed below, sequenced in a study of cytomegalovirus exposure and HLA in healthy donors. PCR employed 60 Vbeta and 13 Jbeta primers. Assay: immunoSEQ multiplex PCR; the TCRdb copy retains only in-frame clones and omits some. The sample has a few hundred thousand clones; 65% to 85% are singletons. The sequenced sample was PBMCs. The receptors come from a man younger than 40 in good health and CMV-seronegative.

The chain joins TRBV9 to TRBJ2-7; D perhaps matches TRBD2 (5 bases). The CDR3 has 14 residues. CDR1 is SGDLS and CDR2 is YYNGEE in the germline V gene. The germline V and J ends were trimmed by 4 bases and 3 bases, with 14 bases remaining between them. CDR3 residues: CASSSEGLGYEQYF. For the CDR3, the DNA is TGTGCCAGCAGCTCCGAGGGTTTGGGCTACGAGCAGTACTTC.

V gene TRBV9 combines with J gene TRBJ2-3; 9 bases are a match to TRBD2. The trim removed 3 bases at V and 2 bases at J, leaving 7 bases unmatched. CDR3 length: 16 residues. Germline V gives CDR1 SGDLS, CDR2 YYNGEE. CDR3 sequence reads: CASSAPSGAPTDTQYF. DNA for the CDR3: TGTGCCAGCAGCGCACCTAGCGGGGCCCCCACAGATACGCAGTATTTT. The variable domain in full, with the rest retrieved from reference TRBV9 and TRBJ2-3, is DSGVTQTPKHLITATGQRVTLRCSPRSGDLSVYWYQQSLDQGLQFLIQYYNGEERAKGNILERFSAQQFPDLHSELNLSSLELGDSALYFCASSAPSGAPTDTQYFGPGTRLTVL.

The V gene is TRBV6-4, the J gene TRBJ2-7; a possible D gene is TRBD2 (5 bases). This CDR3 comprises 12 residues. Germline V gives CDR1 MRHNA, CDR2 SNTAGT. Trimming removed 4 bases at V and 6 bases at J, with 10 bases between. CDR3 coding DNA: TGTGCCAGCAGTGGAGGGCAAGGCGAGCAGTACTTC. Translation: CASSGGQGEQYF.

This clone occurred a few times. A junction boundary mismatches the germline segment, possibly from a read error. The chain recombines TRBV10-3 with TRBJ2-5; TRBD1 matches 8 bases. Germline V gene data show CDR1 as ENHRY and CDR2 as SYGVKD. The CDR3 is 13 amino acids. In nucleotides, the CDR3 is TGTGCCATCAGTTGGACAGGGCCAGAGGCCCAGTACTTC. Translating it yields CAISWTGPEAQYF.

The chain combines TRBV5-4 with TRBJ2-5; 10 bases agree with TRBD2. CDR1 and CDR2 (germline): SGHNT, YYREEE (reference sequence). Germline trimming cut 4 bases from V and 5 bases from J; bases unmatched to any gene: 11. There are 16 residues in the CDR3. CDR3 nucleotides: TGTGCCAGCAGCATAGGTTCTAGCGGGGGTGAGGAGACCCAGTACTTC. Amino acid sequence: CASSIGSSGGEETQYF.

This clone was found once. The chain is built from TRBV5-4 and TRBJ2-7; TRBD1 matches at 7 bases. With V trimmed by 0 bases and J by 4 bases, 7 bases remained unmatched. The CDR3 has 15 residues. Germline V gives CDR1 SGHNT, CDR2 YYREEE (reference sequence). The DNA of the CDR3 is TGTGCCAGCAGCTTGGGGACAGGATCTATGTACGAGCAGTACTTC. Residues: CASSLGTGSMYEQYF.

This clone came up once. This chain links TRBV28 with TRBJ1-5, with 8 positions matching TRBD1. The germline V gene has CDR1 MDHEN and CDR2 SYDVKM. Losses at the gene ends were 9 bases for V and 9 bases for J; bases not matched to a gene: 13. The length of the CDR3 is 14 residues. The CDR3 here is CASRTGTRGGPQHF. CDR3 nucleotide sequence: TGTGCCAGTCGGACAGGGACCCGAGGGGGGCCCCAGCATTTT.

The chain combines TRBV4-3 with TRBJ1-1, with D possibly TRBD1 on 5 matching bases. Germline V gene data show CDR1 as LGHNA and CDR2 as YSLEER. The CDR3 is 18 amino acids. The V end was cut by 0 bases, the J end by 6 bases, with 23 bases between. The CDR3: CASSQESGGSGGRAEAFF. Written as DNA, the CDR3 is TGCGCCAGCAGCCAAGAATCTGGGGGATCCGGGGGACGCGCTGAAGCTTTCTTT.

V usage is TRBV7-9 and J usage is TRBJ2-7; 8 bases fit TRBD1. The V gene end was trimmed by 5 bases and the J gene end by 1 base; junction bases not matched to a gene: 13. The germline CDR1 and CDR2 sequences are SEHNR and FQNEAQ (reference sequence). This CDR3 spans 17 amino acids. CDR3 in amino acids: CASSPTPGTGPSYEQYF. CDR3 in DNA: TGTGCCAGCAGCCCTACCCCCGGGACAGGCCCATCCTACGAGCAGTACTTC.

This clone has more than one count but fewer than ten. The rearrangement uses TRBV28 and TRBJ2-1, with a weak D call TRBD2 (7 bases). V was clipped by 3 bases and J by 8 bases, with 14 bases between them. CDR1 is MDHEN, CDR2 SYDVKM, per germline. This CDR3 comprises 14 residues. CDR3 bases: TGTGCCAGCAGTTTCGCGGGGGCCTCCGATGAGCAGTTCTTC. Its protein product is CASSFAGASDEQFF.

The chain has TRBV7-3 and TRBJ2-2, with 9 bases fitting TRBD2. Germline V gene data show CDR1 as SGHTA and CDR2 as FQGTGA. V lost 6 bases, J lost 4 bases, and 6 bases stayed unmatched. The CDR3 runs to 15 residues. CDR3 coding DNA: TGTGCCAGCAGACCTAGCGGGGCGGTCACCGGGGAGCTGTTTTTT. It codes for CASRPSGAVTGELFF.

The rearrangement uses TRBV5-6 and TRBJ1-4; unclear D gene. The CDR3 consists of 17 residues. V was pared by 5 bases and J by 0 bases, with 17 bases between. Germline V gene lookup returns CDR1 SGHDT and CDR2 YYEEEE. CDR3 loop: CASSRSLLQPTNEKLFF. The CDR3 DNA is TGTGCCAGCAGTCGGTCCCTCCTACAGCCAACTAATGAAAAACTGTTTTTT.

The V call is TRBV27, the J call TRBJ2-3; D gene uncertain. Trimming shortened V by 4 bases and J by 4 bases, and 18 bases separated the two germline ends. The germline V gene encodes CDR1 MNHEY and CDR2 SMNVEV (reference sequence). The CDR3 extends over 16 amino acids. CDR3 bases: TGTGCCAGCAGTTCCTCTGGGTGGCTAGAAGCAGATACGCAGTATTTT. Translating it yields CASSSSGWLEADTQYF.

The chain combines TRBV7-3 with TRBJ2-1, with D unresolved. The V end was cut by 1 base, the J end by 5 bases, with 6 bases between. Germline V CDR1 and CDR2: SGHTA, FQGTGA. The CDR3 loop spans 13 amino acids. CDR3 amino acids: CASSLILDNEQFF. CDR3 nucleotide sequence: TGTGCCAGCAGCTTAATTCTTGACAATGAGCAGTTCTTC. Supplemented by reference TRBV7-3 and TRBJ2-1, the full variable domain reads GAGVSQTPSNKVTEKGKYVELRCDPISGHTALYWYRQSLGQGPEFLIYFQGTGAADDSGLPNDRFFAVRPEGSVSTLKIQRTERGDSAVYLCASSLILDNEQFFGPGTRLTVL.

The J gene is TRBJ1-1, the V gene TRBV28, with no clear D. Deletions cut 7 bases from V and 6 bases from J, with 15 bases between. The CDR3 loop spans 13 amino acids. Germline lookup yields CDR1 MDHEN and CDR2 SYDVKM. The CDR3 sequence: CASIPQAGAEAFF. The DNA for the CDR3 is TGTGCCAGCATCCCTCAGGCCGGGGCTGAAGCTTTCTTT.

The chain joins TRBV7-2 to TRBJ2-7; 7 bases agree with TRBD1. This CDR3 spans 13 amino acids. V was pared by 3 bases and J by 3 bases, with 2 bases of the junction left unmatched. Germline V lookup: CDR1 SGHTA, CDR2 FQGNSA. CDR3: CASSLDRYYEQYF. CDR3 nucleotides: TGTGCCAGCAGCTTGGACAGGTACTACGAGCAGTACTTC.

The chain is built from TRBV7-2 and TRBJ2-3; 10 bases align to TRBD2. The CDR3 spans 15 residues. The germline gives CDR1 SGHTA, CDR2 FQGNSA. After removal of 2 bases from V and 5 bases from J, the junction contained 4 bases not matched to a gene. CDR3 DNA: TGTGCCAGCAGCTTAAGCGGGGGGGCTGGAGATACGCAGTATTTT. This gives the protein CASSLSGGAGDTQYF.

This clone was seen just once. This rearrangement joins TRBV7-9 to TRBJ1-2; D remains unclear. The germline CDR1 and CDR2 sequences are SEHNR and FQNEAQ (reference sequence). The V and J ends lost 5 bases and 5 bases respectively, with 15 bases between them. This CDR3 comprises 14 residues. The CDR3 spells CASSPPGRAYGYTF. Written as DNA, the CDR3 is TGTGCCAGCAGCCCCCCGGGGAGGGCTTATGGCTACACCTTC.

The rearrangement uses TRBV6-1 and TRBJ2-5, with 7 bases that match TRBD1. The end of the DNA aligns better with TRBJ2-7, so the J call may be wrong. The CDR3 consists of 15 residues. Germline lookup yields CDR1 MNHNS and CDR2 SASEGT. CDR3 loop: CASSIRTGEGDEQYF. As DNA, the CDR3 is TGTGCCAGCAGTATCAGGACAGGCGAAGGCGACGAGCAGTACTTC.

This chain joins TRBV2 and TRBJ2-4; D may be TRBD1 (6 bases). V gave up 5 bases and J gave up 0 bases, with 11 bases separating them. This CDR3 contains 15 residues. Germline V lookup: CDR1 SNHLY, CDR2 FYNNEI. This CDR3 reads CASSPDRLAKNIQYF. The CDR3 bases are TGTGCCAGCAGTCCAGACAGGTTAGCCAAAAACATTCAGTACTTC.

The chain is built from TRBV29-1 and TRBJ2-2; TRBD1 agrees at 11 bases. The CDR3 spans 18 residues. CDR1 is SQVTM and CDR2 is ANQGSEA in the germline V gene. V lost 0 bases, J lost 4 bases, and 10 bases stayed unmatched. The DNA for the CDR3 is TGCAGCGTTGAAGATAGGATAACCGGGACAGGGGGCACCGGGGAGCTGTTTTTT. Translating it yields CSVEDRITGTGGTGELFF.

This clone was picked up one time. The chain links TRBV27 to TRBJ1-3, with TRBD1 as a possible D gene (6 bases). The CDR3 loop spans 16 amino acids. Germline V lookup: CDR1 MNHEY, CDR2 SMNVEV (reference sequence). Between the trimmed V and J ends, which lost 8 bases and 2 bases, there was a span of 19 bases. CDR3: CASAPRGGVTGNTIYF. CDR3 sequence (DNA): TGTGCCAGCGCTCCAAGGGGGGGGGTAACTGGAAACACCATATATTTT.

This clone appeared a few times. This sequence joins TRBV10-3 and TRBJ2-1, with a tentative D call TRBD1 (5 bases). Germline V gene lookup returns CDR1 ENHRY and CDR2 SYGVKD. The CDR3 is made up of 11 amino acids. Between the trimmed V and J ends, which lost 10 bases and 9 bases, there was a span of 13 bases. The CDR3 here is CASSQGSEQFF. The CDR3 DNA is TGTGCCAGCTCCCAGGGTAGTGAGCAGTTCTTC.

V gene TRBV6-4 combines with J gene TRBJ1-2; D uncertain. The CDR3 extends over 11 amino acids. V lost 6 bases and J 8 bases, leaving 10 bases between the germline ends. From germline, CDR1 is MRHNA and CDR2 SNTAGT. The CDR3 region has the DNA TGTGCCAGCAGGAACAATTGGGGCTACACCTTC. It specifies CASRNNWGYTF.

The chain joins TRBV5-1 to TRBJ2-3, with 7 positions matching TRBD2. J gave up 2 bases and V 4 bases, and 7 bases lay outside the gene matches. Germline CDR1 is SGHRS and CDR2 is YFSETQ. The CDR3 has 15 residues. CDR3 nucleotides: TGCGCCAGCAGCACCACCGGGACTAACACAGATACGCAGTATTTT. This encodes CASSTTGTNTDTQYF.

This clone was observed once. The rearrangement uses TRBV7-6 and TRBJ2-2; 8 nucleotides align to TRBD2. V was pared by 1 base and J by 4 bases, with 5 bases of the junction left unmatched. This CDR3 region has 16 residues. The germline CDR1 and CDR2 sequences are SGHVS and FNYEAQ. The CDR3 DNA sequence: TGTGCCAGCAGCTTAGGGGTAGCGGGGCCCACCGGGGAGCTGTTTTTT. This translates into CASSLGVAGPTGELFF.

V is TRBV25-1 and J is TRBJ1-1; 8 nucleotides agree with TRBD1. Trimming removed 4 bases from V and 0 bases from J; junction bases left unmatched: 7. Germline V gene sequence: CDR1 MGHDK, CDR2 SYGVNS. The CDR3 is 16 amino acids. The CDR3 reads CASSALRTGMNTEAFF. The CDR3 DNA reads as TGTGCCAGCAGTGCGCTGCGGACAGGGATGAACACTGAAGCTTTCTTT.

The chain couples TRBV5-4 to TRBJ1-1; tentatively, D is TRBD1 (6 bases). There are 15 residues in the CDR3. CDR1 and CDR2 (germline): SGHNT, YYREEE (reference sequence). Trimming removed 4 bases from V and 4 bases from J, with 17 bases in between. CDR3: CASSPTQGPRTEAFF. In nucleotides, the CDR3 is TGTGCCAGCAGCCCTACACAGGGACCCCGCACTGAAGCTTTCTTT.

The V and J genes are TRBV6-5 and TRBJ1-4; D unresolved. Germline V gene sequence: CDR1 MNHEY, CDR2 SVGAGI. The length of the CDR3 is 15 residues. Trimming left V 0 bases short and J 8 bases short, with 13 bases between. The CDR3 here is CASSYSRASPEKLFF. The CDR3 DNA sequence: TGTGCCAGCAGTTACTCCCGCGCCTCCCCCGAAAAACTGTTTTTT.